The 13 T cell receptor beta chains in this list originate from one sample, sequenced in a study of T cell changes during pregnancy in multiple sclerosis. TCRdb keeps only in-frame clones here, not all; method: immunoSEQ multiplex PCR. The sample lists some 59,000 clones; roughly 87% were seen once. Sample: peripheral blood, taken in the third trimester of pregnancy. All receptors derive from a female donor in good health, enrolled as a control in a pregnancy study.

This clone was recorded once. The chain uses TRBV18 and TRBJ2-3; D might be TRBD2 (7 bases). This CDR3 spans 18 amino acids. CDR1 is KGHSH and CDR2 is LQKENI in the germline V gene. With 1 base removed from V and 0 bases from J, the gap between germline ends came to 17 bases. Here the CDR3 reads CASSPLGGGLRSTDTQYF. For the CDR3, the DNA is TGTGCCAGCTCACCACTTGGCGGGGGCCTTAGGAGCACAGATACGCAGTATTTT.

This chain joins TRBV10-3 and TRBJ1-1, with D possibly being TRBD1 (6 bases). V was pared by 6 bases and J by 6 bases, with 14 bases between. Germline V gene sequence: CDR1 ENHRY, CDR2 SYGVKD. CDR3 length equals 13 residues. The CDR3 loop is CAIRTTGLAEAFF. Written as DNA, the CDR3 is TGTGCCATCAGAACAACAGGGTTGGCTGAAGCTTTCTTT.

This chain connects TRBV27 to TRBJ1-5; perhaps TRBD1 as D (6 bases). This CDR3 contains 16 residues. V was shortened by 6 bases and J by 2 bases, with 17 bases between the two germline ends. The V gene's germline CDR1 is MNHEY and CDR2 SMNVEV (reference sequence). CDR3 residues: CASSPTAGDGNQPQHF. CDR3 nucleotides: TGTGCCAGCAGCCCGACGGCAGGGGACGGCAATCAGCCCCAGCATTTT.

This rearrangement joins TRBV27 to TRBJ2-3, with 8 bases that match TRBD2. This CDR3 region has 16 residues. With V trimmed by 3 bases and J by 4 bases, 9 bases remained unmatched. The germline CDR1 and CDR2 sequences are MNHEY and SMNVEV (reference sequence). The CDR3 region is CASSFGSGGVSDTQYF. The CDR3, as DNA: TGTGCCAGCAGTTTTGGAAGCGGGGGAGTATCAGATACGCAGTATTTT.

The chain has TRBV5-1 and TRBJ2-7, with 8 nucleotides matching TRBD1. CDR1 and CDR2 (germline): SGHRS, YFSETQ. The ends lost 5 bases at V and 5 bases at J; junction bases unmatched: 15. The CDR3 covers 16 residues. The CDR3 nucleotides read TGCGCCAGCAGTCCCACGACAGGGGTGTCTGCCCACGAGCAGTACTTC. Its protein is CASSPTTGVSAHEQYF.

CDR3 DNA sequence: TGTGCCAGCAGCTCTCCCTTTAGACAGGGGGACACCGGGGAGCTGTTTTTT. Translated: CASSSPFRQGDTGELFF. V and J are TRBV7-9 and TRBJ2-2; 9 positions agree with TRBD1. The germline V gene encodes CDR1 SEHNR and CDR2 FQNEAQ (reference sequence). This CDR3 contains 17 residues. The trim removed 4 bases at V and 3 bases at J, leaving 9 bases unmatched.

The chain links TRBV6-5 to TRBJ1-2; D is possibly TRBD1 (6 bases). The CDR3 loop spans 13 amino acids. V was cut by 6 bases and J by 6 bases, with 14 bases left in between. The germline V gene has CDR1 MNHEY and CDR2 SVGAGI. In DNA form, the CDR3 reads TGTGCCAGCAGCAGTACAGGGATGGATGGCTACACCTTC. The encoded protein is CASSSTGMDGYTF.

This sequence joins TRBV6-1 and TRBJ2-2, with 8 bases fitting TRBD2. The germline CDR1 and CDR2 sequences are MNHNS and SASEGT. V trimming: 4 bases; J trimming: 3 bases; junction bases outside the gene matches: 7. This CDR3 is 16 amino acids long. The CDR3 here is CASSGRAGGHTGELFF. The CDR3 DNA follows: TGTGCCAGCAGTGGGCGGGCGGGAGGTCACACCGGGGAGCTGTTTTTT.

The chain combines TRBV18 with TRBJ2-2; 11 bases map to TRBD1. This CDR3 is built from 16 residues. V lost 4 bases, J lost 4 bases, and 5 bases stayed unmatched. Per germline, CDR1 KGHSH and CDR2 LQKENI. The CDR3 nucleotides are TGTGCCAGCTCACGGACAGGGGGCAAAACCACCGGGGAGCTGTTTTTT. Its translation: CASSRTGGKTTGELFF.

This clone has only one observation. The chain carries TRBV12-5 and TRBJ1-2; D call uncertain. The CDR3 contains 14 residues. CDR1 LGHNT and CDR2 FRNRAP come from the germline V gene. V was cut by 7 bases and J by 2 bases, with 14 bases left in between. CDR3 in DNA: TGTGCTAGTGCCGGAGGCGAGTTGAACTATGGCTACACCTTC. Protein product: CASAGGELNYGYTF.

J is TRBJ2-1 and V is TRBV30; TRBD2 agrees at 12 bases. The V and J ends lost 0 bases and 4 bases, in that order; junction bases with no gene match: 7. The CDR3 spans 17 residues. Germline V gives CDR1 GTSNPN, CDR2 SVGIG (reference sequence). CDR3 bases: TGTGCCTGGAGTGTAGGTCTAGCGGGAGGGTTATACAATGAGCAGTTCTTC. Encoded protein: CAWSVGLAGGLYNEQFF.

The gene calls are TRBV30 and TRBJ2-1; D unresolved. V lost 3 bases, J lost 8 bases, and 11 bases lay in between. CDR3 length: 12 residues. Germline V gene lookup returns CDR1 GTSNPN and CDR2 SVGIG (reference sequence). The DNA for the CDR3 is TGTGCCTGGAGCGATAATAGCTATGAGCAGTTCTTC. As protein: CAWSDNSYEQFF.

This clone was recorded only once. The chain is built from TRBV5-1 and TRBJ1-2, with TRBD1 as a possible D gene (6 bases). Germline values: CDR1 SGHRS, CDR2 YFSETQ. CDR3 length: 14 amino acids. V was cut by 3 bases and J by 4 bases, with 13 bases left in between. The CDR3: CASSSGDFSYGYTF. CDR3 nucleotides: TGCGCCAGCAGCTCAGGGGATTTTAGCTATGGCTACACCTTC.